The 26 T cell receptor beta chains below were found in one sample sequenced in a study of blood T cell repertoires in COVID-19. Profiled with immunoSEQ multiplex PCR; TCRdb holds only in-frame clones, not every one. The sample carries some 400,000 clones, 90% to 95% recorded once. Sequenced: PBMCs or T cells enriched from blood (not recorded which). The receptors here all came from a middle-aged woman who had been exposed to COVID-19.

This chain links TRBV7-6 with TRBJ2-3; 14 nucleotides agree with TRBD2. CDR3 length: 20 amino acids. Germline V gene lookup returns CDR1 SGHVS and CDR2 FNYEAQ. V lost 5 bases, J lost 0 bases, and 13 bases stayed unmatched. This CDR3 is CASSRGLAGALSPSTDTQYF. CDR3 coding DNA: TGTGCCAGCAGCCGGGGACTAGCGGGGGCCCTTTCCCCTAGCACAGATACGCAGTATTTT.

The sample holds many counts of this clone. The chain combines TRBV6-1 with TRBJ2-5; the match to TRBD2 covers 8 bases. Germline assignment: CDR1 MNHNS and CDR2 SASEGT. V lost 2 bases to trimming and J lost 3 bases; unmatched junction nucleotides: 14. CDR3 length: 18 residues. In DNA form, the CDR3 reads TGTGCCAGCAGTGAAAGGCACTTTGGACTAGCCGCGGAAGAGACCCAGTACTTC. Translation: CASSERHFGLAAEETQYF.

This chain uses TRBV3-1 (or the pseudogene TRBV3-2) with TRBJ1-5, with D possibly TRBD1 on 6 matching bases. V lost 4 bases and J 5 bases, leaving 15 bases between the germline ends. Per germline, CDR1 LGHDT and CDR2 YNNKEL (reference sequence). This CDR3 is built from 15 residues. DNA of the CDR3: TGTGCCAGCAGCCGCGTGAGGGGGGGAGATCAGCCCCAGCATTTT. Protein sequence: CASSRVRGGDQPQHF.

The chain employs TRBV15 and TRBJ1-5; TRBD1 matches at 9 bases. This CDR3 contains 14 residues. CDR1 is LNHNV and CDR2 is YYDKDF in the germline V gene (reference sequence). V shed 5 bases, J shed 1 base, and the junction held 0 bases outside the gene matches. The CDR3, as DNA: TGTGCCACCAGCGGGACAGGGAGCAATCAGCCCCAGCATTTT. Amino acids: CATSGTGSNQPQHF.

This chain connects TRBV11-2 to TRBJ2-7; D gene ambiguous. This CDR3 has 14 residues. V shed 1 base and J shed 3 bases, with 10 bases lying between them. The germline V gene encodes CDR1 SGHAT and CDR2 FQNNGV. The CDR3 reads CASSLVEQSYEQYF. The DNA of the CDR3 is TGTGCCAGCAGCTTAGTGGAACAGAGCTACGAGCAGTACTTC. Supplemented by reference TRBV11-2 and TRBJ2-7, the full variable domain reads EAGVAQSPRYKIIEKRQSVAFWCNPISGHATLYWYQQILGQGPKLLIQFQNNGVVDDSQLPKDRFSAERLKGVDSTLKIQPAKLEDSAVYLCASSLVEQSYEQYFGPGTRLTVT.

V gene TRBV5-1 combines with J gene TRBJ2-1; 8 bases fit TRBD1. In germline, CDR1 is SGHRS, CDR2 YFSETQ. The length of the CDR3 is 15 residues. V shed 4 bases and J 7 bases; nucleotides not matched to a gene: 10. DNA for the CDR3: TGCGCCAGCAGCGTTTTGACAGGGGTTAAGAATGAGCAGTTCTTC. This sequence encodes CASSVLTGVKNEQFF.

The J gene is TRBJ2-7, the V gene TRBV7-2; D is perhaps TRBD2 (6 bases). CDR1 and CDR2 from the germline V gene are SGHTA and FQGNSA. Deletions cut 1 base from V and 7 bases from J, with 8 bases between. This CDR3 spans 12 amino acids. CDR3 DNA sequence: TGTGCCAGCAGCTTAGAGGCGGGGGAGCAGTACTTC. This codes for CASSLEAGEQYF.

V and J are TRBV19 and TRBJ1-4, with TRBD1 matching over 10 bases. This CDR3 spans 14 amino acids. The junction had 8 bases not matched to a gene; V was cut back by 8 bases and J by 8 bases. Germline V gene sequence: CDR1 LNHDA, CDR2 SQIVND (reference sequence). The CDR3 loop reads CASAPGQGREKLFF. As DNA, the CDR3 is TGTGCCAGTGCGCCGGGACAGGGGAGGGAAAAACTGTTTTTT. The full variable domain, with the rest looked up from reference TRBV19 and TRBJ1-4, is DGGITQSPKYLFRKEGQNVTLSCEQNLNHDAMYWYRQDPGQGLRLIYYSQIVNDFQKGDIAEGYSVSREKKESFPLTVTSAQKNPTAFYLCASAPGQGREKLFFGSGTQLSVL.

This chain joins TRBV6-5 and TRBJ2-5; possible D gene TRBD2, 5 bases. The V and J ends lost 5 bases and 1 base respectively, with 14 bases between them. This CDR3 contains 15 residues. Germline V CDR1 and CDR2: MNHEY, SVGAGI. The CDR3, as DNA: TGTGCCAGCAGTCTCGGACTGCTGGGCCAAGAGACCCAGTACTTC. This encodes CASSLGLLGQETQYF.

This chain connects TRBV5-4 to TRBJ2-1, with D perhaps matching TRBD2 (5 bases). The CDR3 has 18 amino acids. From germline, CDR1 is SGHNT and CDR2 YYREEE (reference sequence). Trimming pared 0 bases from V and 0 bases from J, leaving 16 bases between. In nucleotides, the CDR3 is TGTGCCAGCAGCTTGGACCCTGGGTTAGCGCCCTCCTACAATGAGCAGTTCTTC. This codes for CASSLDPGLAPSYNEQFF. Based on the CDR3 plus reference TRBV5-4 and TRBJ2-1, the full variable domain is ETGVTQSPTHLIKTRGQQVTLRCSSQSGHNTVSWYQQALGQGPQFIFQYYREEENGRGNFPPRFSGLQFPNYSSELNVNALELDDSALYLCASSLDPGLAPSYNEQFFGPGTRLTVL.

V and J are TRBV6-5 and TRBJ1-2; D possibly corresponds to TRBD1 (6 bases). The germline V gene encodes CDR1 MNHEY and CDR2 SVGAGI. The CDR3 runs to 13 residues. Trimming stripped 5 bases from V and 5 bases from J, with 12 bases between. Written as DNA, the CDR3 is TGTGCCAGCAGTCCTCAGGGGATTTATGGCTACACCTTC. Amino acids: CASSPQGIYGYTF.

V and J are TRBV9 and TRBJ1-4; no clear D gene. Deletions cut 4 bases from V and 0 bases from J, with 10 bases between. CDR1 SGDLS and CDR2 YYNGEE come from the germline V gene. This CDR3 has 15 residues. CDR3 loop: CASSYSTATNEKLFF. CDR3 bases: TGTGCCAGCAGCTACTCCACTGCAACTAATGAAAAACTGTTTTTT. The full variable domain, with the rest looked up from reference TRBV9 and TRBJ1-4, is DSGVTQTPKHLITATGQRVTLRCSPRSGDLSVYWYQQSLDQGLQFLIQYYNGEERAKGNILERFSAQQFPDLHSELNLSSLELGDSALYFCASSYSTATNEKLFFGSGTQLSVL.

This chain joins TRBV2 and TRBJ2-3; 7 bases are a match to TRBD1. CDR1 and CDR2 from the germline V gene are SNHLY and FYNNEI. The V gene end was trimmed by 8 bases and the J gene end by 4 bases; junction bases not matched to a gene: 18. The CDR3 length is 17 residues. The CDR3 loop reads CASLGQKGSTVADTQYF. The CDR3 DNA reads as TGTGCCAGCTTGGGACAGAAGGGTTCGACGGTGGCAGATACGCAGTATTTT.

J is TRBJ2-1 and V is TRBV30, with 7 bases fitting TRBD2. Germline V gives CDR1 GTSNPN, CDR2 SVGIG (reference sequence). Trimming at V came to 2 bases and at J to 4 bases, leaving 2 bases not matched to a gene. The CDR3 length is 13 residues. CDR3 DNA: TGTGCCTGGAGTTCAGCGGGGTACAATGAGCAGTTCTTC. This translates into CAWSSAGYNEQFF.

This chain links TRBV24-1 with TRBJ2-7; TRBD2 agrees at 10 bases. The CDR3 is made up of 15 amino acids. The ends lost 8 bases at V and 1 base at J; junction bases unmatched: 7. Germline lookup yields CDR1 KGHDR and CDR2 SFDVKD. The CDR3 DNA reads as TGTGCCACCATGAGCGGGAGGGCTGATTCCTACGAGCAGTACTTC. This gives the protein CATMSGRADSYEQYF.

The V call is TRBV12-5, the J call TRBJ2-1; TRBD2 aligns across 8 bases. V lost 2 bases and J lost 15; bases outside the gene matches: 9. Germline CDR1 is LGHNT and CDR2 is FRNRAP. The CDR3 length is 13 residues. The CDR3 protein is CASGLQRLAMTFF. The DNA for the CDR3 is TGTGCTAGTGGTTTGCAGCGACTAGCGATGACGTTCTTC.

The genes are TRBV27 and TRBJ2-3; D possibly corresponds to TRBD1 (6 bases). V lost 2 bases and J lost 6, with 9 bases in between. The CDR3 spans 13 residues. In germline, CDR1 is MNHEY, CDR2 SMNVEV (reference sequence). Written as DNA, the CDR3 is TGTGCCAGCAGTTTAAGGCAGGGGGATACGCAGTATTTT. Translated: CASSLRQGDTQYF.

As regards this clone: A junction boundary mismatches the germline segment, possibly from a read error. The genes are TRBV27 and TRBJ2-3, with 8 positions matching TRBD2. The CDR3 sequence is 11 residues long. Germline V gene lookup returns CDR1 MNHEY and CDR2 SMNVEV (reference sequence). In DNA, the CDR3 is TGTGCCAGCGGATGGACAGAGCGGGAGCATTTT. Translated: CASGWTEREHF.

The chain is built from TRBV2 and TRBJ1-4; the D gene is possibly TRBD1 (6 bases). The CDR3 runs to 13 residues. The V gene lost 11 bases and the J gene lost 5 bases, with 15 bases spanning the gap. The germline V gene has CDR1 SNHLY and CDR2 FYNNEI. The CDR3 reads CASNQGNNEKLFF. CDR3 DNA: TGTGCCTCCAACCAGGGGAACAATGAAAAACTGTTTTTT. Filled out from reference TRBV2 and TRBJ1-4, the complete variable domain reads EPEVTQTPSHQVTQMGQEVILRCVPISNHLYFYWYRQILGQKVEFLVSFYNNEISEKSEIFDDQFSVERPDGSNFTLKIRSTKLEDSAMYFCASNQGNNEKLFFGSGTQLSVL.

This clone was picked up one time. The J gene is TRBJ2-7, the V gene TRBV6-5; 8 bases are a match to TRBD1. The V gene's germline CDR1 is MNHEY and CDR2 SVGAGI. The length of the CDR3 is 15 residues. With 4 bases clipped from V and 1 base from J, the junction kept 6 bases outside the gene matches. The CDR3 bases are TGTGCCAGCAGTTCTCAGGGGGCCTCATCCTACGAGCAGTACTTC. This translates into CASSSQGASSYEQYF.

The V and J genes are TRBV18 and TRBJ1-2, with 8 bases aligning to TRBD1. The germline gives CDR1 KGHSH, CDR2 LQKENI. Trimming at V came to 6 bases and at J to 7 bases, leaving 10 bases not matched to a gene. The CDR3 sequence is 14 residues long. As DNA, the CDR3 is TGTGCCAGCTCGCAAGACAGGGGACGTTCTGGCTACACCTTC. This encodes CASSQDRGRSGYTF.

This chain uses TRBV7-9 with TRBJ1-4, with TRBD1 identical over 10 bases. CDR1 SEHNR and CDR2 FQNEAQ come from the germline V gene (reference sequence). This CDR3 region has 17 residues. The J segment lost 8 bases and the V segment lost 3 bases, leaving 12 bases of the junction unmatched. The CDR3 nucleotides are TGTGCCAGCAGCTTTGACTCCAGGACAGGGGGAAGGGAAAAACTGTTTTTT. Its translation is CASSFDSRTGGREKLFF. The full variable domain, completed using reference TRBV7-9 and TRBJ1-4, is DTGVSQNPRHKITKRGQNVTFRCDPISEHNRLYWYRQTLGQGPEFLTYFQNEAQLEKSRLLSDRFSAERPKGSFSTLEIQRTEQGDSAMYLCASSFDSRTGGREKLFFGSGTQLSVL.

The genes are TRBV6-5 and TRBJ1-3, with D uncertain. Germline values: CDR1 MNHEY, CDR2 SVGAGI. The CDR3 loop spans 14 amino acids. The V and J ends lost 2 bases and 4 bases respectively, with 9 bases between them. For the CDR3, the DNA is TGTGCCAGCAGTTACGGGAGCGGAGGAAACACCATATATTTT. Translating gives CASSYGSGGNTIYF.

This chain joins TRBV6-6 and TRBJ1-6; possibly TRBD1 for D (6 bases). The ends were cut back, 0 bases at V and 7 bases at J, with 13 bases in the middle. The CDR3 is made up of 16 amino acids. Germline CDR1 MNHNY, CDR2 SVGAGI (reference sequence). The CDR3 DNA sequence: TGTGCCAGCAGTTACTCTACGACAGGATACAATTCACCCCTCCACTTT. Translating gives CASSYSTTGYNSPLHF.

This chain uses TRBV27 with TRBJ2-7, with TRBD2 matching over 14 bases. CDR3 size: 15 residues. Germline CDR1 reads MNHEY; CDR2 reads SMNVEV (reference sequence). With V trimmed by 8 bases and J by 2 bases, 5 bases remained unmatched. The CDR3 bases are TGTGCCAGCTGGACTAGCGGGAGGCCTCCCTACGAGCAGTACTTC. This encodes CASWTSGRPPYEQYF.

The table lists this clone with a few counts. At the DNA level, this CDR3 is encoded by other sequences in the same sample as well. The gene calls are TRBV7-2 and TRBJ1-5, with 8 bases matching TRBD1. The germline V gene encodes CDR1 SGHTA and CDR2 FQGNSA. The CDR3 loop spans 15 amino acids. Losses at the gene ends were 5 bases for V and 2 bases for J; bases not matched to a gene: 5. The CDR3 loop reads CASSRTGLGNQPQHF. Written as DNA, the CDR3 is TGTGCCAGCAGCAGGACAGGGCTGGGCAATCAGCCCCAGCATTTT. The full variable domain, its missing parts supplied by reference TRBV7-2 and TRBJ1-5, is GAGVSQSPSNKVTEKGKDVELRCDPISGHTALYWYRQSLGQGLEFLIYFQGNSAPDKSGLPSDRFSAERTGGSVSTLTIQRTQQEDSAVYLCASSRTGLGNQPQHFGDGTRLSIL.